Below are 28 T cell receptor beta chains sequenced from a single sample in a study of blood T cells in healthy people across ages. With a J-beta primer mix and a sample-barcoded 5' primer, a second PCR ran about 6 to 11 cycles. MiXCR, run by TCRdb on the 5' RACE reads, gives a single entry per CDR3 protein. This table has about 640,000 distinct CDR3 sequences, around 54% appearing once. The specimen was blood. The origin of the receptors is a man between 60 and 70 years old in good health.

Remarks on this clonotype: This clone may be a read error of a much larger clone one base away. The rearrangement uses TRBV6-6 and TRBJ2-5, with a tentative D call TRBD2 (5 bases). Germline CDR1 and CDR2: MNHNY and SVGAGI (reference sequence). The CDR3 covers 14 residues. CDR3 DNA sequence: TGTGCCAGCAGTGACACCGGGGTCCAAGAGGCCCAGTACTTC. It specifies CASSDTGVQEAQYF.

The chain combines TRBV2 with TRBJ2-6; no clear D gene. The CDR3 is 15 residues long. V was shortened by 5 bases and J by 1 base, with 9 bases between the two germline ends. CDR1 and CDR2 from the germline V gene are SNHLY and FYNNEI. DNA of the CDR3: TGTGCCAGCAGTTTACAGTGGTCTGGGGCCAACGTCCTGACTTTC. Amino acids: CASSLQWSGANVLTF.

The CDR3 DNA reads as TGCAGTGCTAGAGACTCCGGGACAGGGGTCTCTGAAGCTTTCTTT. It specifies CSARDSGTGVSEAFF. The gene calls are TRBV20-1 and TRBJ1-1; 10 bases align to TRBD1. CDR1 and CDR2 (germline): DFQATT, SNEGSKA (reference sequence). This CDR3 is built from 15 residues. The V gene end was trimmed by 0 bases and the J gene end by 6 bases; junction bases not matched to a gene: 7.

In regard to this clonotype: One end of the junction does not line up with germline, which may come from a read error. The chain links TRBV7-9 to TRBJ2-7, with 7 positions matching TRBD1. CDR1 is SEHNR, CDR2 FQNEAQ, per germline (reference sequence). This CDR3 spans 16 amino acids. The CDR3 DNA sequence: TGTGCCAGCAGCTTAAGTGACAGGGCAAGCTCCTACGTGCAGTACTTC. As protein: CASSLSDRASSYVQYF.

J is TRBJ2-5 and V is TRBV4-1, with TRBD2 as a possible D gene (6 bases). The J call is in doubt because the DNA end fits TRBJ2-7 better. Germline CDR1 and CDR2: MGHRA and YSYEKL. CDR3 length: 16 amino acids. CDR3 residues: CASSQEVWDSFYEQYF. The CDR3 DNA reads TGCGCCAGCAGCCAAGAAGTCTGGGACTCGTTTTACGAGCAGTACTTC.

This clonotype was found once. The chain combines TRBV21-1 with TRBJ2-7; the table's D call, TRBD2, has no DNA check behind it. TRBV21-1 is flagged as a pseudogene. The CDR3 covers 15 residues. The CDR3 DNA reads as TGTGCCAGCAACGGACTAGCGGGCCGTCCCTACGAGCAGTACTTC. Residues: CASNGLAGRPYEQYF.

This chain uses TRBV4-1 with TRBJ2-7; TRBD1 matches at 10 bases. From germline, CDR1 is MGHRA and CDR2 YSYEKL. The CDR3 sequence is 15 residues long. The V gene end was trimmed by 2 bases and the J gene end by 4 bases; junction bases not matched to a gene: 5. Here the CDR3 DNA reads TGCGCCAGCAGCCAAACCGGGACAGGGGAATACGAGCAGTACTTC. It specifies CASSQTGTGEYEQYF.

Here the CDR3 reads CASSLRPSGANVLTF. Written as DNA, the CDR3 is TGTGCCAGCAGTTTACGGCCCTCTGGGGCCAACGTCCTGACTTTC. The chain joins TRBV28 to TRBJ2-6; D is undetermined. Germline V lookup: CDR1 MDHEN, CDR2 SYDVKM. Trimming took 2 bases from V and 0 from J, leaving 5 bases between them. This CDR3 spans 15 amino acids.

The genes are TRBV10-1 and TRBJ2-3; D is possibly TRBD1 (6 bases). Germline loops: CDR1 WNHNN, CDR2 SYGVQD (reference sequence). The V end was cut by 6 bases, the J end by 1 base, with 11 bases between. This CDR3 is 14 amino acids long. CDR3 sequence reads: CASRQGQGTDTQYF. The CDR3 nucleotides read TGCGCCAGCAGACAGGGACAAGGCACAGATACGCAGTATTTT.

This chain joins TRBV5-1 and TRBJ1-1; D unresolved. Germline CDR1 SGHRS, CDR2 YFSETQ. V lost 3 bases and J lost 1, with 13 bases in between. This CDR3 contains 15 residues. The CDR3 here is CASSSDGNSNTEAFF. DNA for the CDR3: TGCGCCAGCAGCTCGGACGGCAATTCGAACACTGAAGCTTTCTTT.

V and J are TRBV12-3 or TRBV12-4 and TRBJ1-2; unclear D gene. Between the trimmed V and J ends, which lost 6 bases and 8 bases, there was a span of 10 bases. The CDR3 contains 11 residues. The CDR3 loop is CASRRARGYTF. As DNA, the CDR3 is TGTGCCAGCAGACGGGCGCGGGGCTACACCTTC.

The V and J genes are TRBV25-1 and TRBJ1-4, with D perhaps matching TRBD1 (5 bases). CDR3 size: 15 residues. The V and J ends lost 8 bases and 4 bases respectively, with 17 bases between them. From germline, CDR1 is MGHDK and CDR2 SYGVNS. CDR3 sequence: CASQSGAGFNEKLFF. The CDR3 DNA reads TGTGCCAGCCAATCCGGGGCGGGGTTTAATGAAAAACTGTTTTTT.

This chain uses TRBV29-1 with TRBJ2-3; the match to TRBD1 covers 10 bases. The V gene's germline CDR1 is SQVTM and CDR2 ANQGSEA. The CDR3 contains 15 residues. With 6 bases clipped from V and 0 bases from J, the junction kept 6 bases outside the gene matches. CDR3 sequence: CSVHGQGGSTDTQYF. The CDR3 DNA is TGCAGCGTCCACGGACAGGGGGGTAGCACAGATACGCAGTATTTT.

The rearrangement links TRBV5-6 to TRBJ2-4, with D maybe TRBD1 (6 bases). The CDR3 contains 17 residues. The germline V and J ends were trimmed by 5 bases and 0 bases, with 18 bases remaining between them. CDR1 and CDR2 (germline): SGHDT, YYEEEE. The CDR3: CASSLVPGHPAKNIQYF. The CDR3 DNA sequence: TGTGCCAGCAGTCTCGTACCGGGACACCCAGCCAAAAACATTCAGTACTTC.

This clonotype was recorded a few times. V gene TRBV5-1 combines with J gene TRBJ2-1, with 12 positions matching TRBD1. Per germline, CDR1 SGHRS and CDR2 YFSETQ. CDR3 length equals 15 residues. With 5 bases clipped from V and 4 bases from J, the junction kept 4 bases outside the gene matches. The CDR3 coding sequence is TGCGCCAGCAGGAAGGGACAGGGGGCTTACAATGAGCAGTTCTTC. It translates to CASRKGQGAYNEQFF.

This chain links TRBV6-6 with TRBJ2-5, with D maybe TRBD1 (6 bases). From germline, CDR1 is MNHNY and CDR2 SVGAGI (reference sequence). The CDR3 is made up of 14 amino acids. Trimming took off 8 bases at V and 2 bases at J, with 15 bases between the two ends. CDR3: CASRWPGQQETQYF. In DNA, the CDR3 is TGTGCCAGCCGGTGGCCTGGACAGCAAGAGACCCAGTACTTC.

The rearrangement uses TRBV7-9 and TRBJ1-2; D possibly corresponds to TRBD1 (5 bases). The V gene's germline CDR1 is SEHNR and CDR2 FQNEAQ (reference sequence). CDR3 length equals 13 residues. The ends were cut back, 5 bases at V and 8 bases at J, with 15 bases in the middle. CDR3 protein: CASSRGEVEGYTF. The CDR3, as DNA: TGTGCCAGCAGCCGAGGGGAGGTGGAAGGCTACACCTTC.

The chain employs TRBV10-3 and TRBJ2-1; 8 bases map to TRBD2. Germline values: CDR1 ENHRY, CDR2 SYGVKD. The CDR3 extends over 16 amino acids. V gave up 6 bases and J gave up 5 bases; unmatched junction bases: 12. The DNA for the CDR3 is TGTGCCATCAGCGGTAGCGGGGCTGCCAGGAACAATGAGCAGTTCTTC. Protein product: CAISGSGAARNNEQFF.

The V and J genes are TRBV20-1 and TRBJ2-6; D not certain. In germline, CDR1 is DFQATT, CDR2 SNEGSKA (reference sequence). Trimming left V 1 base short and J 0 bases short, with 7 bases between. The CDR3 runs to 15 residues. CDR3 sequence: CSARVVGSGANVLTF. The CDR3 nucleotides read TGCAGTGCTAGAGTCGTGGGCTCTGGGGCCAACGTCCTGACTTTC.

This clonotype occurred a few times. The CDR3 loop is CASSLGLGGLGEQFF. CDR3 DNA: TGTGCCAGCAGTTTAGGTCTAGGCGGGCTGGGTGAGCAGTTCTTC. The chain has TRBV12-3 or TRBV12-4 and TRBJ2-1, with D perhaps TRBD2 (5 bases). V lost 1 base to trimming and J lost 9 bases, with 16 bases between them. This CDR3 spans 15 amino acids.

The chain has TRBV28 and TRBJ2-5; D call uncertain. Deletions cut 5 bases from V and 0 bases from J, with 13 bases between. The CDR3 sequence is 15 residues long. Germline lookup yields CDR1 MDHEN and CDR2 SYDVKM. The CDR3 protein is CASSPQTTYQETQYF. CDR3 in DNA: TGTGCCAGCAGTCCCCAGACAACGTACCAAGAGACCCAGTACTTC.

This clonotype was counted a few times. The chain couples TRBV6-5 to TRBJ2-3; D ambiguous. The CDR3 covers 13 residues. Germline V gene sequence: CDR1 MNHEY, CDR2 SVGAGI. V was clipped by 4 bases and J by 0 bases, with 5 bases between them. CDR3 nucleotide sequence: TGTGCCAGCAGTTCCGACAGCACAGATACGCAGTATTTT. Translation: CASSSDSTDTQYF.

This clonotype showed up just a few times. This chain connects TRBV15 to TRBJ2-1; 7 nucleotides line up with TRBD1. There are 16 residues in the CDR3. V dropped 0 bases and J dropped 7; count of bases not matched to a gene: 9. The germline CDR1 and CDR2 sequences are LNHNV and YYDKDF (reference sequence). This CDR3 is CATSRDYRGGENEQFF. CDR3 nucleotides: TGTGCCACCAGCAGAGATTACAGGGGCGGAGAAAATGAGCAGTTCTTC.

CDR3 DNA: TGTGTTTGCGGGGGGAACAATGAGCAGTTCTTC. The encoded protein is CVCGGNNEQFF. The V call is TRBV10-3, the J call TRBJ2-1; 8 bases agree with TRBD2. The CDR3 contains 11 residues. CDR1 is ENHRY, CDR2 SYGVKD, per germline.

V and J are TRBV7-2 and TRBJ2-3; D may be TRBD2 (6 bases). Germline V CDR1 and CDR2: SGHTA, FQGNSA. The V gene lost 6 bases and the J gene lost 2 bases, with 21 bases spanning the gap. The CDR3 covers 17 residues. CDR3 nucleotides: TGTGCCAGCAGGCCTGGAGGGTATCCCCGCCACACAGATACGCAGTATTTT. This sequence encodes CASRPGGYPRHTDTQYF.

The V and J genes are TRBV20-1 and TRBJ2-5; 7 bases match TRBD2. The V gene end was trimmed by 6 bases and the J gene end by 4 bases; junction bases not matched to a gene: 14. This CDR3 is built from 15 residues. Germline-derived CDR1 and CDR2 are DFQATT and SNEGSKA (reference sequence). The CDR3 sequence is CSAPRSPSGPETQYF. The CDR3, as DNA: TGCAGTGCCCCCAGAAGCCCTAGCGGTCCAGAGACCCAGTACTTC.

The chain links TRBV6-5 to TRBJ2-5; tentative D call: TRBD2 (5 bases). In germline, CDR1 is MNHEY, CDR2 SVGAGI. V gave up 0 bases and J gave up 5 bases, with 13 bases separating them. The CDR3 length is 15 residues. CDR3 coding DNA: TGTGCCAGCAGTTACTCGAGCGGACCTGTGGAGACCCAGTACTTC. Encoded protein: CASSYSSGPVETQYF.

CDR3 protein: CASSNRDRGLNTEAFF. Written as DNA, the CDR3 is TGTGCCAGCAGCAACCGGGACAGGGGATTGAACACTGAAGCTTTCTTT. The J gene is TRBJ1-1, the V gene TRBV7-9, with TRBD1 identical over 10 bases. Germline V lookup: CDR1 SEHNR, CDR2 FQNEAQ (reference sequence). V gave up 5 bases and J gave up 0 bases; unmatched junction bases: 6. CDR3 size: 16 residues.